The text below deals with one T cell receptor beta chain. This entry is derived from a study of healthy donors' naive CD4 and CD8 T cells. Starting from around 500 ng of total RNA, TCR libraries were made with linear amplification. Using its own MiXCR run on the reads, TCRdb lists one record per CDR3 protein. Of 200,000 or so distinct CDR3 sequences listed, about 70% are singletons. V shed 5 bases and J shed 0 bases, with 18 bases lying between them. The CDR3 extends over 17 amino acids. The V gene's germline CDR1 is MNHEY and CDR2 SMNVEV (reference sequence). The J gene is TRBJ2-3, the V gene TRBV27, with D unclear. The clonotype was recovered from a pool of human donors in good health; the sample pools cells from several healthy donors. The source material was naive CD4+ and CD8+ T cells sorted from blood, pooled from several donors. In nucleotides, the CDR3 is TGTGCCAGCAGTCCCACCTGGGTGGCATTTAGCACAGATACGCAGTATTTT. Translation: CASSPTWVAFSTDTQYF.